This TCR beta chain was observed in a study of CD8 T cells in Susac syndrome (dated by TCRdb to between 2018 and 2021). Regarding the research as a whole: Among the Susac syndrome patients who were sequenced, clinically active disease was present in more than 5 and clinical remission was observed in roughly eight. At the time of blood withdrawal, Susac syndrome patients were either therapy-naive, taking corticosteroids (with some also receiving IVIg), or on IVIg alone. Repertoire sequencing was used to test whether CD8+ T cell activation and differentiation in Susac syndrome was antigen driven.

Broader findings and caveats from the paper: The TCR sequencing and HLA analysis was acknowledged to have included a relatively small number of individuals. In the CD4+ T cell repertoire of Susac syndrome patients, clonal expansion was not detected.

Relative to germline, V is missing 6 bases and J is missing 3 bases, with 5 bases of the junction outside any gene match. The CDR3 covers 13 residues, taking in both the cysteine and the phenylalanine. Just CDR3 DNA is preserved here, 39 bases in frame from base 1. Per the germline V gene, SQVTM is the CDR1 and ANQGSEA is the CDR2. This clonotype was seen only once. Its specific antigen is unknown. One base away there is no much larger clone; base qualities are not given. One read gives only weak evidence. Peripheral blood CD8+ and CD4+ T cells from healthy donors, Susac syndrome patients and multiple sclerosis patients were profiled by high-throughput TCR beta sequencing. The Susac syndrome patients fulfilled recently defined diagnostic criteria for definite or probable disease. CD8+ TEMRA cells were enriched by FACS, while bulk CD8+ and CD4+ T cells were purified by magnetic negative isolation. Blood was drawn into EDTA tubes, processed within 24 hours, and PBMCs were isolated by density gradient centrifugation. PBMCs intended for TCR sequencing were frozen in liquid nitrogen and were later thawed in a 37 degrees C water bath. A purity of at least 90% was achieved for sorted or isolated CD4+, CD8+ and CD8+ TEMRA cells.

RNA was extracted using the RNeasy kit, and roughly 0.5 to 1 microgram was reverse transcribed with random hexamers. The immunoSEQ multiplex PCR assay, which covers 54 Vbeta and 13 Jbeta segments, was used to amplify TCR beta CDR3 regions. PCR amplification bias was corrected by using a synthetic template baseline for primer optimization and computational correction. The authors' analysis ran thus. Reads were annotated to V, D and J genes according to IMGT and were analyzed with immunoSEQ Analyzer, with only productive sequences retained. Clonality was calculated as one minus the Shannon entropy normalized by log2 of the number of productive unique sequences. Public and private clones were assessed among the 100 most prevalent clones of each patient and control. Clones were defined as Susac-specific when absent from the healthy and MS cohorts, from roughly 1,000 published viral clones and from other ImmuneACCESS disease sequences. TCRdb reanalyzed the raw reads on its own, using fastp at Q25 for trimming and MiXCR for clone calling, and kept in-frame beta chains. Each CDR3 protein appears once, grouped with its most common genes and DNA. The V and J calls and clone size come from TCRdb's table, not from the authors' own analysis. The sample records some 250,000 distinct CDR3 sequences, less than 96% of which are singletons. The biggest ten clones account for 0.1% of the sample.

This sequence was found in a human donor with Susac syndrome. The receptor chain draws on TRBV29-1 and TRBJ2-7; 10 central bases correspond to TRBD1. The sample taken for sequencing was CD4+ T cells from PBMCs. The DNA sequence is TGCAGCGTCGGACAGGGGGGACGCTACGAGCAGTACTTC. Its product reads: CSVGQGGRYEQYF.